Listed below are T cell receptor beta chains from one sample, sequenced in a study of T cell repertoires in cytomegalovirus infection. TCRdb recomputed calls from the reads with MiXCR, one row per CDR3 protein. The table records about 400,000 distinct CDR3 sequences, less than 20% of them present only once. Sequencing used PBMCs. The origin of the receptors is a human donor in good health (CMV status not recorded). Some clones in this sample may be carry-over from other donors' samples. The CDR3 runs from the conserved cysteine through the conserved F or W. D genes are given only for firm matches. A clone size is listed for some rows: how often the clone was seen (once, few, many), or a class if it is expanded.

j_gene,v_gene,d_gene,abundance,CDR3aa,CDR3nt
TRBJ2-5,TRBV20-1,TRBD1,NA,CSAPDRTGEETQYF,TGCAGTGCTCCCGACCGGACAGGAGAAGAGACCCAGTACTTC
TRBJ2-3,TRBV12-5,NA,NA,CASGLASGTDTQYF,TGTGCTAGTGGTTTGGCTAGCGGCACAGATACGCAGTATTTT
TRBJ2-3,TRBV7-9,TRBD2,many,CASRTKPGLAGDTQYF,TGTGCCAGCAGAACGAAACCGGGACTAGCGGGAGATACGCAGTATTTT
TRBJ2-2,TRBV7-2,NA,many,CASSRDFHGGGTGELFF,TGTGCCAGCAGCCGAGACTTTCACGGGGGTGGCACCGGGGAGCTGTTTTTT
TRBJ1-2,TRBV7-8,TRBD1,many,CASSPGTGQGGIFNYGYTF,TGTGCCAGCAGCCCAGGGACAGGACAGGGAGGGATATTTAACTATGGCTACACCTTC
TRBJ2-1,TRBV2,TRBD2,few,CASSGASGLFRNEQFF,TGTGCCAGCTCTGGGGCTAGCGGGTTATTTCGCAATGAGCAGTTCTTC
TRBJ2-3,TRBV7-6,TRBD2,many,CASSFVSGGGLSTDTQYF,TGTGCCAGCAGCTTCGTTAGCGGGGGGGGGCTTAGCACAGATACGCAGTATTTT
TRBJ1-6,TRBV19,NA,few,CASSIGAAGSPLHF,TGTGCCAGTAGTATCGGGGCAGCGGGCTCACCCCTCCACTTT
TRBJ2-3,TRBV20-1,TRBD2,few,CSARAGLAFNTQYF,TGCAGTGCTAGAGCGGGACTAGCCTTCAATACGCAGTATTTT
TRBJ2-7,TRBV7-8,TRBD1,many,CASSYRTGVYEQYF,TGTGCCAGCAGCTACCGGACAGGAGTCTACGAGCAGTACTTC
TRBJ2-1,TRBV7-2,TRBD2,many,CASSSQTSGRGNEQFF,TGTGCCAGCAGCTCCCAGACTAGCGGGAGGGGGAATGAGCAGTTCTTC
TRBJ2-5,TRBV11-2,TRBD2,NA,CASSLGGSLRETQYF,TGTGCCAGCAGCTTAGGCGGGAGCCTCCGGGAGACCCAGTACTTC
TRBJ2-1,TRBV2,NA,NA,CASSYHIGEQFF,TGTGCCAGCAGCTATCACATCGGTGAGCAGTTCTTC
TRBJ2-7,TRBV11-2,NA,many,CASSEGPSSPSYEQYF,TGTGCCAGCAGCGAAGGGCCCAGTTCCCCCAGCTACGAGCAGTACTTC
TRBJ2-7,TRBV7-2,NA,many,CASSPRTGEGYF,TGTGCCAGCAGCCCCCGAACAGGAGAGGGGTACTTC
TRBJ1-2,TRBV15,NA,few,CATSQGSGYTF,TGTGCCACCAGCCAAGGCTCCGGCTACACCTTC
TRBJ2-3,TRBV20-1,TRBD2,NA,CSARDLAGTHTDTQYF,TGCAGTGCTAGAGATCTAGCGGGGACTCACACAGATACGCAGTATTTT
TRBJ1-2,TRBV2,NA,NA,CASSEAALRAYGYTF,TGTGCCAGCAGTGAGGCGGCCCTACGGGCATATGGCTACACCTTC
TRBJ2-3,TRBV7-6,NA,many,CASSLVNARLGTDTQYF,TGTGCCAGCAGCTTAGTAAATGCTCGACTGGGCACAGATACGCAGTATTTT
TRBJ1-2,TRBV5-6,NA,many,CASSAHILYGYTF,TGTGCCAGCAGCGCCCACATCCTGTATGGCTACACCTTC
TRBJ1-5,TRBV20-1,TRBD1,NA,CSARGGRTGNQPQHF,TGCAGTGCTAGAGGGGGAAGGACAGGAAATCAGCCCCAGCATTTT
TRBJ2-3,TRBV10-3,NA,few,CAISESDWDTQYF,TGTGCCATCAGTGAGTCGGATTGGGATACGCAGTATTTT
TRBJ2-1,TRBV6-6,NA,many,CASSLYGGSNEQFF,TGTGCCAGCAGCCTCTATGGCGGTAGCAATGAGCAGTTCTTC
TRBJ1-3,TRBV9,NA,few,CASSPRDPNAGNTIYF,TGTGCCAGCAGCCCCCGGGACCCTAACGCTGGAAACACCATATATTTT
TRBJ1-1,TRBV2,NA,NA,CASKQRAMNTEAFF,TGTGCCAGCAAGCAGCGCGCCATGAACACTGAAGCTTTCTTT
TRBJ1-2,TRBV4-3,NA,NA,CASSQGGRGASYGYTF,TGCGCCAGCAGCCAAGGAGGCCGTGGCGCCAGCTATGGCTACACCTTC
TRBJ2-1,TRBV10-3,TRBD2,once,CVITSGRANEQFF,TGTGTCATCACTAGCGGGAGGGCCAATGAGCAGTTCTTC
TRBJ2-2,TRBV5-1,NA,NA,CANSLGLDDTGELFF,TGCGCCAACAGCCTAGGACTCGATGACACCGGGGAGCTGTTTTTT